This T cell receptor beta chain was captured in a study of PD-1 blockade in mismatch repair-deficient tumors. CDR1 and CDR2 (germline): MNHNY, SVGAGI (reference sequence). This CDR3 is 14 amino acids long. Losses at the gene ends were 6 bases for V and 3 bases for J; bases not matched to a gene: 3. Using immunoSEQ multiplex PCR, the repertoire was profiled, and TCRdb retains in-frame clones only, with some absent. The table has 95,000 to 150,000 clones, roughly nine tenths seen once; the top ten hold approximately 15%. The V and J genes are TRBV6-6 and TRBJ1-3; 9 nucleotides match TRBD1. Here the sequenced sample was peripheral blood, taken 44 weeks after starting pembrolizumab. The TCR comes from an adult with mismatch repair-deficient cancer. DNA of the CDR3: TGTGCCAGCAGGGAGGGACAGGGTGGAAACACCATATATTTT. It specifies CASREGQGGNTIYF.